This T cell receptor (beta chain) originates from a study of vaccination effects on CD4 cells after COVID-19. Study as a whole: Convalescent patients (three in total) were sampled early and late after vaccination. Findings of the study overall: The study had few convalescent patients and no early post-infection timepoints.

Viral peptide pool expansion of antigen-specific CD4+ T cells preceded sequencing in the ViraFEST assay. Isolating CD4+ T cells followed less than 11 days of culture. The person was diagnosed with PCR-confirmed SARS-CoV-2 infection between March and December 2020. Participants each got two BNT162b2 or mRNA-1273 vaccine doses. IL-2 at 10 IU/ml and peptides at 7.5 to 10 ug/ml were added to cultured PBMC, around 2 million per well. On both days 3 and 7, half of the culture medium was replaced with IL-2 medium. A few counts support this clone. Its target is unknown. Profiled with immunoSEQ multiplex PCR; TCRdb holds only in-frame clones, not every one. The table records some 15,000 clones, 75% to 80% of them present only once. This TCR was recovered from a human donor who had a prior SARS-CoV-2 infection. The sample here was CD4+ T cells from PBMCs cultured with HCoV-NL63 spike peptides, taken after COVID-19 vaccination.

The DNA of the CDR3 is TGTGCCAGCTCACCCTCAGATCGGACAGGGCAGTTCTTC. Translation: CASSPSDRTGQFF. J is TRBJ2-1 and V is TRBV18; TRBD1 matches at 7 bases. Germline CDR1 is KGHSH and CDR2 is LQKENI. The ends lost 3 bases at V and 12 bases at J; junction bases unmatched: 8. The CDR3 has 13 residues. Looking up the rest from reference TRBV18 and TRBJ2-1 gives the full variable domain: NAGVMQNPRHLVRRRGQEARLRCSPMKGHSHVYWYRQLPEEGLKFMVYLQKENIIDESGMPKERFSAEFPKEGPSILRIQQVVRGDSAAYFCASSPSDRTGQFFGPGTRLTVL.